This T cell receptor (beta chain) was profiled in a study of T cells in narcolepsy. Germline V gene data show CDR1 as MGHDK and CDR2 as SYGVNS. CDR3 length: 16 residues. V lost 0 bases and J 4 bases, leaving 12 bases between the germline ends. Repertoires were generated with immunoSEQ multiplex PCR, while TCRdb's copy carries only in-frame clones and drops some. The profile shows 25,000 to 30,000 clones, around 87% of them singletons. The sequenced material came from memory (CD45RA-) CD4+ T cells from blood. The sequence was collected from a human donor in good health. The rearrangement uses TRBV25-1 and TRBJ1-4, with a possible D match to TRBD1 (5 bases). In nucleotides, the CDR3 is TGTGCCAGCAGTGAATATATGGGACGGAATAATGAAAAACTGTTTTTT. It encodes CASSEYMGRNNEKLFF.